This T cell receptor beta chain was observed in a study of T-cell memory formation after mild COVID-19. Looking at the study overall: In these data, TCR clusters were largely donor specific.

TCRdb used MiXCR to reprocess the 5' RACE reads, holding one entry per CDR3 protein. The table lists about 400,000 distinct CDR3 sequences, more than 15% of them singletons. V shed 7 bases and J shed 6 bases, with 18 bases lying between them. The CDR3 totals 15 residues. The germline CDR1 and CDR2 sequences are MNHNY and SVGAGI (reference sequence). Material for sequencing was PBMCs or a T cell subset sorted from them (not recorded which). The receptor's source is a young man who had mild COVID-19 (a few samples of this study predate the infection). Cell type and time point are not known. This chain joins TRBV6-6 and TRBJ1-4; possible D gene TRBD1, 5 bases. CDR3 nucleotide sequence: TGTGCCAGCACCCACTGGGGGTTGCCCGATGAAAAACTGTTTTTT. Translating it yields CASTHWGLPDEKLFF.